This T cell receptor beta chain was captured in a study of OX40 agonist ivuxolimab in advanced cancers. Study background: Partial responses were recorded for three patients, including one with hepatocellular carcinoma and two with cutaneous melanoma.

A remark on this clone: Its matching antigen is unknown.

CDR1 is SGHNT and CDR2 is YENEEA in the germline V gene. This CDR3 region has 14 residues. Overall study findings and caveats: Certain nonresponding patients likewise had low normalized T-cell clonal expansion. At 0.1 to 3.0 mg/kg and by week 6, CD4+ and CD8+ T cells in the blood had expanded clonally. Antigen specificity remained undetermined for the expanded peripheral T cells.

Libraries were prepared by immunoSEQ multiplex PCR; TCRdb keeps only in-frame clonotypes and omits some of them. The profile shows about 79,000 clones, approximately 85% of them singletons. The material sequenced was CD4+ or CD8+ T cells sorted from blood, taken in a trial of the OX40 agonist ivuxolimab. The receptor was derived from an adult with an advanced solid tumor such as melanoma, head and neck, liver or kidney cancer. V is TRBV11-3 and J is TRBJ2-5; D might be TRBD2 (6 bases). The end of the DNA fits TRBJ2-7 better, so the J call may be wrong. The CDR3 region has the DNA TGTGCCAGCAGCCCCCTGGAGGGGAACTACGAGCAGTACTTC. As protein: CASSPLEGNYEQYF.